This T cell receptor beta chain comes out of a study of cytomegalovirus exposure and HLA in healthy donors. Concerning this clone itself: The antigen remains undetermined.

This CDR3 has 15 residues. V dropped 6 bases and J dropped 7 bases, with 19 bases sitting between them. CDR1 and CDR2 from the germline V gene are MGHRA and YSYEKL. Measured with immunoSEQ multiplex PCR; TCRdb has only the in-frame clones, and not every one. The data contain 150,000 to 200,000 clones, approximately 96% of them singletons. Study observations and caveats: The authors listed 180 or so TCR beta chains as cytomegalovirus-associated.

This TCR was sampled from a young woman in good health and CMV-seronegative. The rearrangement joins TRBV4-1 to TRBJ2-1, with D maybe TRBD1 (5 bases). Specimen: PBMCs. Here the CDR3 DNA reads TGCGCCAGCAGGCCTTCGGGCAGGGCTTGGAATGAGCAGTTCTTC. Its protein is CASRPSGRAWNEQFF.